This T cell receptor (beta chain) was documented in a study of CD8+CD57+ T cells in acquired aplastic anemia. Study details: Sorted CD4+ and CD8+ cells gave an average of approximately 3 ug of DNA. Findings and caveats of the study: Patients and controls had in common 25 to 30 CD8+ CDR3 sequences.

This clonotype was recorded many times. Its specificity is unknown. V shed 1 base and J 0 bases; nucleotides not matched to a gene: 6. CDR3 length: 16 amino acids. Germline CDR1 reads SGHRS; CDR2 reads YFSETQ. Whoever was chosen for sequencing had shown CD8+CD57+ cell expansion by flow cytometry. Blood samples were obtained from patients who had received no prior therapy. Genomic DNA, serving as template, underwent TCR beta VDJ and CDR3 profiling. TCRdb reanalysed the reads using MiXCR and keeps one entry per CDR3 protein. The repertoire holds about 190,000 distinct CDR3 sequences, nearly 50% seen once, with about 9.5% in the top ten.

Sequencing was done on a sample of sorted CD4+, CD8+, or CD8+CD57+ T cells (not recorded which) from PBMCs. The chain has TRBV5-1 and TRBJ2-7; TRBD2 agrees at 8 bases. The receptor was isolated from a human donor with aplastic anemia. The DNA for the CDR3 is TGCGCCAGCAGCTTGCTTCCGGGAGGGGGCTCCTACGAGCAGTACTTC. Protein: CASSLLPGGGSYEQYF. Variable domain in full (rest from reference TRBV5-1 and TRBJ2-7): KAGVTQTPRYLIKTRGQQVTLSCSPISGHRSVSWYQQTPGQGLQFLFEYFSETQRNKGNFPGRFSGRQFSNSRSEMNVSTLELGDSALYLCASSLLPGGGSYEQYFGPGTRLTVT.